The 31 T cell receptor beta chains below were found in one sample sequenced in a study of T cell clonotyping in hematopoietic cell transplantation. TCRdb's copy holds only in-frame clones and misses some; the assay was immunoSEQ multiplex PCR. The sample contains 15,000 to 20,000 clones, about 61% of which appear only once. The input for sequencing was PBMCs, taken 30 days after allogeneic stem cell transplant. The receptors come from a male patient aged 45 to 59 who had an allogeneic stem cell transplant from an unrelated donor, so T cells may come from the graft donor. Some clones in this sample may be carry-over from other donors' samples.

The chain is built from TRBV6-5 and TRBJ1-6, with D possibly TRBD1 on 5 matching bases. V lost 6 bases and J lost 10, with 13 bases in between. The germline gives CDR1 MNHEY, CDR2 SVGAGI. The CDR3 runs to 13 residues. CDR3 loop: CASRIRDRSPLHF. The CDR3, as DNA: TGTGCCAGCAGGATCAGGGATCGGTCACCCCTCCACTTT.

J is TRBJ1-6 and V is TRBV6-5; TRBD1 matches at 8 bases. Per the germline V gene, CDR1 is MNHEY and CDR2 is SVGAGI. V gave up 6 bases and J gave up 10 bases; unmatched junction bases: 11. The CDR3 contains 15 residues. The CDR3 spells CASRATDRGLSPLHF. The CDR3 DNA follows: TGTGCCAGCAGGGCAACCGACAGGGGTCTCTCACCCCTCCACTTT.

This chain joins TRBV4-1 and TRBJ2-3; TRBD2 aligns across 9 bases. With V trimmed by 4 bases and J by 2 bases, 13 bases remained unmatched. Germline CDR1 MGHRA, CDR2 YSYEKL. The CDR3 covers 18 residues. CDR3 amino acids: CASSRSGGGGGFTDTQYF. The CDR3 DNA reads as TGCGCCAGCAGCCGGTCAGGTGGCGGGGGGGGTTTCACAGATACGCAGTATTTT.

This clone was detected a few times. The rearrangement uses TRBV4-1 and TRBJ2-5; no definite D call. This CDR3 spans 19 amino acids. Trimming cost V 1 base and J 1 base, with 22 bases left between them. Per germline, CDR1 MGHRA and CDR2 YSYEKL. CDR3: CASSQAWATYVQLQETQYF. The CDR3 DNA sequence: TGCGCCAGCAGCCAAGCTTGGGCAACCTACGTCCAGCTCCAAGAGACCCAGTACTTC.

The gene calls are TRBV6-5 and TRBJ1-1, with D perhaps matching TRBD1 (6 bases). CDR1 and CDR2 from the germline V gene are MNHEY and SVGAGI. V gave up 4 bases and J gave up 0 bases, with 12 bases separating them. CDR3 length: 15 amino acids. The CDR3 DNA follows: TGTGCCAGCAGTTCGACAGGCCTTTTGAACACTGAAGCTTTCTTT. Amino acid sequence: CASSSTGLLNTEAFF.

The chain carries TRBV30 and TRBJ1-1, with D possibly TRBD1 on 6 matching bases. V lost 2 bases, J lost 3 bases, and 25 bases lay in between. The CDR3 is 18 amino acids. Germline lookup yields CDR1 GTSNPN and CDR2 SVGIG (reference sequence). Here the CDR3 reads CAWSRWGSQGSGDTEAFF. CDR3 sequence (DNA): TGTGCCTGGAGTCGATGGGGCAGTCAGGGGTCCGGGGACACTGAAGCTTTCTTT.

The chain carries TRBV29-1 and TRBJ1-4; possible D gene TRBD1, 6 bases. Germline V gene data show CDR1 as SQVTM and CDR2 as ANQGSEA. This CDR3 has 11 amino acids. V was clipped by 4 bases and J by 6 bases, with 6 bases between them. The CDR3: CSVAGDEKLFF. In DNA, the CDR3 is TGCAGCGTTGCAGGGGATGAAAAACTGTTTTTT.

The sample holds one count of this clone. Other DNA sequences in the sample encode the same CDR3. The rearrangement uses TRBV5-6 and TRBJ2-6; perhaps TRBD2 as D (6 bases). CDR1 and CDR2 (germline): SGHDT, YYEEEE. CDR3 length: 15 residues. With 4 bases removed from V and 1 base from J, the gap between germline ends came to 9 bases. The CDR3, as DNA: TGTGCCAGCAGCCCCGGGGGATCTGGGGCCAACGTCCTGACTTTC. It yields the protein CASSPGGSGANVLTF.

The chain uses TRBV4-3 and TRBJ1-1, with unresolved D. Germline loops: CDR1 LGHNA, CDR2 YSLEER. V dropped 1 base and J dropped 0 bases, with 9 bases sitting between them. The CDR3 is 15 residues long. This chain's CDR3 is CASSQVSGLNTEAFF. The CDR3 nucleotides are TGCGCCAGCAGCCAAGTATCAGGTTTGAACACTGAAGCTTTCTTT.

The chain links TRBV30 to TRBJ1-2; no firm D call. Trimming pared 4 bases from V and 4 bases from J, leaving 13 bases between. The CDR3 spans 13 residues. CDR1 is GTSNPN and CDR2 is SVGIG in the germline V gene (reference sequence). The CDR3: CAWTAGAVYGYTF. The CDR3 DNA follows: TGTGCCTGGACGGCAGGAGCGGTCTATGGCTACACCTTC.

The CDR3 DNA reads as TGTGCCAGCAGCTTGGGGGGGGATGGCTACACCTTC. It is translated as CASSLGGDGYTF. The V call is TRBV6-7, the J call TRBJ1-2; possibly TRBD1 for D (5 bases). TRBV6-7 is annotated as an ORF whose role is uncertain. CDR3 length equals 12 residues. V dropped 6 bases and J dropped 6 bases, with 11 bases sitting between them.

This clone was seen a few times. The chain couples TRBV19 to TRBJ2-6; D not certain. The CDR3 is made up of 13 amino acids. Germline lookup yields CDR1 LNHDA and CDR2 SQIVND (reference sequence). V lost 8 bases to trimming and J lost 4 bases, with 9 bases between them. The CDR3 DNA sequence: TGTGCCAGTTCGGTATTGGGGGCCAACGTCCTGACTTTC. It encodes CASSVLGANVLTF.

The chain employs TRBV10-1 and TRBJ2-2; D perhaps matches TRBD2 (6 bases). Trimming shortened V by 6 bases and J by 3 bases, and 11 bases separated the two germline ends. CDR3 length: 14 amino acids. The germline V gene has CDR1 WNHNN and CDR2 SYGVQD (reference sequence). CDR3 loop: CASRTGLDTGELFF. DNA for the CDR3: TGCGCCAGCAGAACGGGACTTGACACCGGGGAGCTGTTTTTT.

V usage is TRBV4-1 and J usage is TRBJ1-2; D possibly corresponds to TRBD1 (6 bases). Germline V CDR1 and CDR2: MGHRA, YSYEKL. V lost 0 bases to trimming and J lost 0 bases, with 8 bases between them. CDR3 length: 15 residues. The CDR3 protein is CASSQETGTNYGYTF. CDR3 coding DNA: TGCGCCAGCAGCCAAGAAACAGGGACTAACTATGGCTACACCTTC.

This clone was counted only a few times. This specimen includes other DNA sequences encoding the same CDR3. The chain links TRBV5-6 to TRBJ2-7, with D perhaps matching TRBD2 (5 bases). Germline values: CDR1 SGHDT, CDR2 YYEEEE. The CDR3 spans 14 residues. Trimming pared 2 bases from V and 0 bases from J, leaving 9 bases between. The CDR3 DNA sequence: TGTGCCAGCAGCTTCGGACGGGGCTCCTACGAGCAGTACTTC. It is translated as CASSFGRGSYEQYF. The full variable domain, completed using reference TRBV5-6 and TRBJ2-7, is DAGVTQSPTHLIKTRGQQVTLRCSPKSGHDTVSWYQQALGQGPQFIFQYYEEEERQRGNFPDRFSGHQFPNYSSELNVNALLLGDSALYLCASSFGRGSYEQYFGPGTRLTVT.

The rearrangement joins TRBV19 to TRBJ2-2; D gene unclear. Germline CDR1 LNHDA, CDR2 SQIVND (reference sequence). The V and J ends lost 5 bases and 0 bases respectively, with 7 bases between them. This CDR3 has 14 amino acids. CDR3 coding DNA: TGTGCCAGTAGTCTGTCCTCGAACACCGGGGAGCTGTTTTTT. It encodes CASSLSSNTGELFF.

As DNA, the CDR3 is TGCGCCAGCAGCCGCGGAGCCGGGCGAGGGGCCAAAAACATTCAGTACTTC. It encodes CASSRGAGRGAKNIQYF. The J gene is TRBJ2-4, the V gene TRBV4-3; D is possibly TRBD2 (5 bases). CDR1 is LGHNA, CDR2 YSLEER, per germline. The germline V and J ends were trimmed by 4 bases and 1 base, with 17 bases remaining between them. The CDR3 covers 17 residues.

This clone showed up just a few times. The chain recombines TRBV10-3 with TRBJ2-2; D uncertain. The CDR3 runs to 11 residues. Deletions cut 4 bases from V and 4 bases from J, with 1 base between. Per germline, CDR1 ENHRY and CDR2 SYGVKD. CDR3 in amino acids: CAISATGELFF. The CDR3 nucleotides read TGTGCCATCAGTGCCACCGGGGAGCTGTTTTTT.

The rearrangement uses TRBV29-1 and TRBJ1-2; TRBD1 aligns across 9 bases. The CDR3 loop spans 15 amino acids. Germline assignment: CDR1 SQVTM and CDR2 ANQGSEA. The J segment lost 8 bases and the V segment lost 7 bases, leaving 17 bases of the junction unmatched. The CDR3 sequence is CSATDPGQGTMGYTF. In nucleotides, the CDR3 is TGCAGCGCTACCGACCCGGGACAGGGAACTATGGGCTACACCTTC.

The CDR3 DNA reads as TGTGCCAGCAGCGTTAGCGGAACCTCCTACGAGCAGTACTTC. The encoded protein is CASSVSGTSYEQYF. The chain recombines TRBV7-9 with TRBJ2-7; D possibly corresponds to TRBD2 (6 bases). This CDR3 is 14 amino acids long. Trimming took 5 bases from V and 0 from J, leaving 11 bases between them. Per germline, CDR1 SEHNR and CDR2 FQNEAQ (reference sequence).

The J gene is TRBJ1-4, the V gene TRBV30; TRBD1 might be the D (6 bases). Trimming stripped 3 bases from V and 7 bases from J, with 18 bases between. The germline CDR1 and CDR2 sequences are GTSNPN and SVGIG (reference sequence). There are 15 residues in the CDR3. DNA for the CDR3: TGTGCCTGGAGCGTAGGGGGGGCGCCTGGTGAAAAACTGTTTTTT. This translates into CAWSVGGAPGEKLFF.

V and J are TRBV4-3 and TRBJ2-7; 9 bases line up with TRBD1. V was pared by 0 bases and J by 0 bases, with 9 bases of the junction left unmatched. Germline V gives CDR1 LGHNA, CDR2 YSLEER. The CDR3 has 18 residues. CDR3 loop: CASSQDLTGGLLSYEQYF. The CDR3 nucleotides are TGCGCCAGCAGCCAAGATCTGACAGGGGGGCTCCTCTCCTACGAGCAGTACTTC.

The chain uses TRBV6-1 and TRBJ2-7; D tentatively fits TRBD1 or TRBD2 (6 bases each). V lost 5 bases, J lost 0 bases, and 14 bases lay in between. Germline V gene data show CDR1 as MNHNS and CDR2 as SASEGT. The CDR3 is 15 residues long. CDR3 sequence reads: CASSQGGGSSYEQYF. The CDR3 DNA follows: TGTGCCAGCAGTCAAGGGGGAGGTAGCTCCTACGAGCAGTACTTC.

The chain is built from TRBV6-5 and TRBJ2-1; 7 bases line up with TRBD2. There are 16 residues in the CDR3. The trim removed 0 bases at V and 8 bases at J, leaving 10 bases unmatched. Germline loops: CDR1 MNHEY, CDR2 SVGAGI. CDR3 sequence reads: CASSYSLTWGGDEQFF. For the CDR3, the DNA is TGTGCCAGCAGTTACTCGCTCACTTGGGGGGGGGATGAGCAGTTCTTC.

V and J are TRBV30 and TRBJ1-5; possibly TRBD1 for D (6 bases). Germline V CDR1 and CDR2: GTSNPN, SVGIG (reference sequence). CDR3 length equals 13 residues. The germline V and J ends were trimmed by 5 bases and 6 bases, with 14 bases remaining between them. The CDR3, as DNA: TGTGCCTGGGGGCGACAGGCGGCTCAGCCCCAGCATTTT. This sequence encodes CAWGRQAAQPQHF.

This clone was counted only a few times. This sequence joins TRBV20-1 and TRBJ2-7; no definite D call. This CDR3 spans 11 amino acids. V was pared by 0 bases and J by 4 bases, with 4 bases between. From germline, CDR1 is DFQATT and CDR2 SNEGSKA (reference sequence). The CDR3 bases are TGCAGTGCTAGAGATCATTACGAGCAGTACTTC. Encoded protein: CSARDHYEQYF.

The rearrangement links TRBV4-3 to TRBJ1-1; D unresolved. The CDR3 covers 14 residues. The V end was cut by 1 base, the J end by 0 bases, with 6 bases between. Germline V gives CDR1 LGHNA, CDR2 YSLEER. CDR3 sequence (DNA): TGCGCCAGCAGCCAAGGGGTGGTGAACACTGAAGCTTTCTTT. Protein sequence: CASSQGVVNTEAFF.

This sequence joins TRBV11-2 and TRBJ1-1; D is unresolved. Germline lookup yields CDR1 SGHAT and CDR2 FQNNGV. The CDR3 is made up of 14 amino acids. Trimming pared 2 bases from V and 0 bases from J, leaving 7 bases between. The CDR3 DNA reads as TGTGCCAGCAGCTTATCGCTTATGAACACTGAAGCTTTCTTT. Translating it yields CASSLSLMNTEAFF.

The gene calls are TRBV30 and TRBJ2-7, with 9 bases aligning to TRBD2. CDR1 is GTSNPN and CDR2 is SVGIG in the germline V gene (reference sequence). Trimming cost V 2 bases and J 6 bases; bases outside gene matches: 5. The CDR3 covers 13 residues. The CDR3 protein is CAWSRGRVGEQYF. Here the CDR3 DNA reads TGTGCCTGGAGTCGCGGGAGGGTGGGCGAGCAGTACTTC.

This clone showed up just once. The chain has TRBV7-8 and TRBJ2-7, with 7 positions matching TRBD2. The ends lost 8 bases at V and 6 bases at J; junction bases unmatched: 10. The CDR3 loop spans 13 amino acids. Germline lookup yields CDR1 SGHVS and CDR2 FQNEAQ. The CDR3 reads CASHWGGGGEQYF. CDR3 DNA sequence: TGTGCCAGCCACTGGGGCGGGGGTGGCGAGCAGTACTTC.

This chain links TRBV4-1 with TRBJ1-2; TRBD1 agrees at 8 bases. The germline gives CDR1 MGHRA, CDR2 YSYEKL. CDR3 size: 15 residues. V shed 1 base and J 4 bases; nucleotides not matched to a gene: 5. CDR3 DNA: TGCGCCAGCAGCCAAGGCCGGGACAGGCCCTATGGCTACACCTTC. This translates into CASSQGRDRPYGYTF.